A single sample is the source of the 26 T cell receptor beta chains below, sequenced in a study of blood T cell repertoires in COVID-19. Clones were read by immunoSEQ multiplex PCR, and TCRdb kept only the in-frame ones, dropping some. The sample carries roughly 50,000 clones, 77% recorded once. The sequencing input was peripheral blood. These TCRs come from a human donor with active or convalescent COVID-19. The donor label of this sample is uncertain.

The chain couples TRBV7-8 to TRBJ1-2, with a tentative D call TRBD1 (5 bases). V lost 5 bases and J 4 bases, leaving 17 bases between the germline ends. Germline V gene data show CDR1 as SGHVS and CDR2 as FQNEAQ. This CDR3 region has 15 residues. CDR3 in DNA: TGTGCCAGCAGCCGAGAGACAGTTTCGGTCTATGGCTACACCTTC. Encoded protein: CASSRETVSVYGYTF.

The rearrangement links TRBV25-1 to TRBJ1-5; maybe TRBD1 (6 bases). The CDR3 sequence is 15 residues long. Germline V gives CDR1 MGHDK, CDR2 SYGVNS. V was clipped by 3 bases and J by 0 bases, with 9 bases between them. CDR3 DNA sequence: TGTGCCAGCAGTGAGGGGGGGCTTAGCAATCAGCCCCAGCATTTT. Translating it yields CASSEGGLSNQPQHF.

The rearrangement joins TRBV29-1 to TRBJ1-5, with no clear D. Germline CDR1 and CDR2: SQVTM and ANQGSEA. V was cut by 5 bases and J by 2 bases, with 16 bases left in between. The CDR3 contains 15 residues. The CDR3 coding sequence is TGCAGCGTTAGCGACGGCCTCCTAGGCAATCAGCCCCAGCATTTT. This encodes CSVSDGLLGNQPQHF.

V usage is TRBV24-1 and J usage is TRBJ1-5; 7 nucleotides match TRBD1. The CDR3 covers 13 residues. Germline trimming cut 12 bases from V and 3 bases from J; bases unmatched to any gene: 7. Germline V gene data show CDR1 as KGHDR and CDR2 as SFDVKD. The CDR3 DNA sequence: TGTGCCCAGGCGGGGACAGACAATCAGCCCCAGCATTTT. Translating it yields CAQAGTDNQPQHF.

This clone was seen a few times. The genes are TRBV24-1 and TRBJ1-1, with D possibly being TRBD1 (5 bases). The CDR3 is 13 amino acids. Trimming removed 3 bases from V and 6 bases from J, with 10 bases in between. Germline V gene sequence: CDR1 KGHDR, CDR2 SFDVKD. The CDR3 protein is CATSDPGLAEAFF. The CDR3 nucleotides read TGTGCCACCAGTGATCCAGGGCTTGCTGAAGCTTTCTTT.

The chain uses TRBV7-2 and TRBJ2-3; TRBD2 matches 9 bases. Germline lookup yields CDR1 SGHTA and CDR2 FQGNSA. CDR3 size: 16 residues. The V and J ends lost 5 bases and 2 bases, in that order; junction bases with no gene match: 8. The CDR3 DNA is TGTGCCAGCAGCCTTAGACTAGCGGACTACACAGATACGCAGTATTTT. Its protein is CASSLRLADYTDTQYF.

The chain combines TRBV7-3 with TRBJ1-2; no clear D gene. V lost 5 bases and J 4 bases, leaving 11 bases between the germline ends. Germline lookup yields CDR1 SGHTA and CDR2 FQGTGA. The CDR3 has 13 amino acids. The CDR3 loop is CASSAPGSYGYTF. The CDR3 DNA is TGTGCCAGCAGCGCTCCCGGGAGCTATGGCTACACCTTC.

This chain links TRBV6-5 with TRBJ2-1; 13 nucleotides agree with TRBD2. J was trimmed by 6 bases and V by 8 bases; bases with no gene match: 7. The CDR3 totals 15 residues. Germline CDR1 and CDR2: MNHEY and SVGAGI. The CDR3 DNA sequence: TGTGCCAGCTCTGCGACTAGCGGGAGGACCAATGAGCAGTTCTTC. Amino acids: CASSATSGRTNEQFF.

The rearrangement joins TRBV11-3 to TRBJ2-5, with 13 positions matching TRBD2. This CDR3 contains 17 residues. The V gene's germline CDR1 is SGHNT and CDR2 YENEEA. After removal of 4 bases from V and 3 bases from J, the junction contained 8 bases not matched to a gene. CDR3 region: CASSSRTSGRVEETQYF. Written as DNA, the CDR3 is TGTGCCAGCAGCTCCCGGACTAGCGGGAGAGTGGAAGAGACCCAGTACTTC. The variable domain in full, with the rest retrieved from reference TRBV11-3 and TRBJ2-5, is EAGVVQSPRYKIIEKKQPVAFWCNPISGHNTLYWYLQNLGQGPELLIRYENEEAVDDSQLPKDRFSAERLKGVDSTLKIQPAELGDSAVYLCASSSRTSGRVEETQYFGPGTRLLVL.

V usage is TRBV28 and J usage is TRBJ1-5; 7 bases agree with TRBD1. The CDR3 contains 16 residues. The trim removed 7 bases at V and 3 bases at J, leaving 12 bases unmatched. CDR1 and CDR2 (germline): MDHEN, SYDVKM. This CDR3 reads CASTFSGTVFNQPQHF. The DNA of the CDR3 is TGTGCCAGCACCTTCTCCGGGACAGTTTTCAATCAGCCCCAGCATTTT.

The genes are TRBV5-4 and TRBJ1-6; D unclear. With 1 base removed from V and 6 bases from J, the gap between germline ends came to 11 bases. The CDR3 runs to 15 residues. Per the germline V gene, CDR1 is SGHNT and CDR2 is YYREEE (reference sequence). Here the CDR3 DNA reads TGTGCCAGCAGCTTGATAGACACCGGTAATTCACCCCTCCACTTT. Its translation is CASSLIDTGNSPLHF.

This chain joins TRBV2 and TRBJ2-1, with D possibly being TRBD2 (5 bases). Trimming removed 7 bases at V and 2 bases at J, with 15 bases between. Germline V gives CDR1 SNHLY, CDR2 FYNNEI. The CDR3 totals 15 residues. DNA for the CDR3: TGTGCCAGCACGACCAAGCGGCCCGCCTACAATGAGCAGTTCTTC. It translates to CASTTKRPAYNEQFF.

This chain links TRBV21-1 with TRBJ1-6; the tabulated D call, TRBD1, remains unverified against the DNA. TRBV21-1 is annotated as a pseudogene. The CDR3 is made up of 23 amino acids. CDR3 sequence reads: CASSKADCASWGSAGGINSPLHF. The DNA of the CDR3 is TGTGCCAGCAGCAAAGCGGACTGCGCCTCGTGGGGTTCGGCAGGGGGCATCAATTCACCCCTCCACTTT.

V and J are TRBV29-1 and TRBJ2-7; D gene ambiguous. Between the trimmed V and J ends, which lost 7 bases and 2 bases, there was a span of 9 bases. The CDR3 totals 11 residues. In germline, CDR1 is SQVTM, CDR2 ANQGSEA. CDR3 DNA: TGCAGCGCTTACAACCCCTACGAGCAGTACTTC. Amino acids: CSAYNPYEQYF.

The chain couples TRBV12-5 to TRBJ1-5; D unresolved. The CDR3 is 12 amino acids. Trimming took off 0 bases at V and 7 bases at J, with 4 bases between the two ends. Germline CDR1 is LGHNT and CDR2 is FRNRAP. In DNA form, the CDR3 reads TGTGCTAGTGGTTTGGTCCGGCAGCCCCAGCATTTT. This sequence encodes CASGLVRQPQHF.

This sequence joins TRBV5-6 and TRBJ2-7; 7 bases agree with TRBD1. From germline, CDR1 is SGHDT and CDR2 YYEEEE. After removal of 2 bases from V and 3 bases from J, the junction contained 5 bases not matched to a gene. This CDR3 has 14 residues. DNA of the CDR3: TGTGCCAGCAGCTTTCCGGGACAGAGCTACGAGCAGTACTTC. Amino acid sequence: CASSFPGQSYEQYF.

The J gene is TRBJ2-3, the V gene TRBV27, with 7 bases fitting TRBD2. Germline trimming cut 1 base from V and 1 base from J; bases unmatched to any gene: 5. The germline V gene encodes CDR1 MNHEY and CDR2 SMNVEV (reference sequence). The CDR3 is 16 amino acids. CDR3 residues: CASSLYGGRGTDTQYF. The CDR3 nucleotides are TGTGCCAGCAGTTTATATGGCGGGAGAGGCACAGATACGCAGTATTTT.

The V call is TRBV27, the J call TRBJ2-5; 9 nucleotides agree with TRBD2. V dropped 8 bases and J dropped 3; count of bases not matched to a gene: 10. Per the germline V gene, CDR1 is MNHEY and CDR2 is SMNVEV (reference sequence). The CDR3 totals 15 residues. DNA for the CDR3: TGTGCCAGCTCAAAGCTCGCTAGCGGGAAAGAGACCCAGTACTTC. Residues: CASSKLASGKETQYF.

V is TRBV2 and J is TRBJ2-2; D is possibly TRBD2 (5 bases). This CDR3 contains 15 residues. Between the trimmed V and J ends, which lost 1 base and 2 bases, there was a span of 8 bases. Germline assignment: CDR1 SNHLY and CDR2 FYNNEI. The CDR3 nucleotides are TGTGCCAGCAGTGAAGGACTATTAAACACCGGGGAGCTGTTTTTT. As protein: CASSEGLLNTGELFF. The entire variable domain, with the rest obtained from reference TRBV2 and TRBJ2-2, is as follows: EPEVTQTPSHQVTQMGQEVILRCVPISNHLYFYWYRQILGQKVEFLVSFYNNEISEKSEIFDDQFSVERPDGSNFTLKIRSTKLEDSAMYFCASSEGLLNTGELFFGEGSRLTVL.

This chain uses TRBV24-1 with TRBJ2-7; TRBD2 matches at 11 bases. Germline CDR1 and CDR2: KGHDR and SFDVKD. V was clipped by 5 bases and J by 4 bases; unmatched bases: 12. CDR3 size: 17 residues. The CDR3 DNA is TGTGCCACCAGTGCCGCACCCCTACTAGCGGGAGCGTACGAGCAGTACTTC. This encodes CATSAAPLLAGAYEQYF.

The V call is TRBV7-3, the J call TRBJ2-3, with TRBD2 matching 7 bases. CDR1 is SGHTA, CDR2 FQGTGA, per germline. Unmatched junction bases numbered 12, after V lost 5 bases and J lost 1 base. CDR3 length equals 17 residues. In DNA form, the CDR3 reads TGTGCCAGCAGCCAATCCCCTCCGGGGGGAGGCACAGATACGCAGTATTTT. This codes for CASSQSPPGGGTDTQYF. Full variable domain (missing parts from reference TRBV7-3 and TRBJ2-3): GAGVSQTPSNKVTEKGKYVELRCDPISGHTALYWYRQSLGQGPEFLIYFQGTGAADDSGLPNDRFFAVRPEGSVSTLKIQRTERGDSAVYLCASSQSPPGGGTDTQYFGPGTRLTVL.

The rearrangement joins TRBV27 to TRBJ1-1, with TRBD1 identical over 7 bases. J was trimmed by 0 bases and V by 4 bases; bases with no gene match: 5. This CDR3 has 15 amino acids. The germline CDR1 and CDR2 sequences are MNHEY and SMNVEV (reference sequence). CDR3 sequence reads: CASSYQTGMNTEAFF. CDR3 nucleotide sequence: TGTGCCAGCAGTTACCAGACAGGGATGAACACTGAAGCTTTCTTT.

This clone was recorded at least ten times. CDR3 nucleotides: TGTGCCAGCAGTGCCTGGACGGGGAACTATGGCTACACCTTC. Its translation is CASSAWTGNYGYTF. This chain uses TRBV28 with TRBJ1-2; D unresolved. CDR1 is MDHEN and CDR2 is SYDVKM in the germline V gene. V lost 5 bases to trimming and J lost 2 bases, with 12 bases between them. This CDR3 has 14 residues.

The chain links TRBV6-6 to TRBJ2-1, with TRBD2 identical over 10 bases. This CDR3 comprises 15 residues. Trimming took 5 bases from V and 6 from J; bases not matched to a gene: 7. The germline V gene has CDR1 MNHNY and CDR2 SVGAGI (reference sequence). The CDR3 reads CASSRPSGSFNEQFF. CDR3 nucleotide sequence: TGTGCCAGCAGTCGTCCTAGCGGGAGCTTCAATGAGCAGTTCTTC.

The chain uses TRBV11-2 and TRBJ2-7; 9 nucleotides match TRBD2. V was pared by 6 bases and J by 2 bases, with 8 bases of the junction left unmatched. In germline, CDR1 is SGHAT, CDR2 FQNNGV. This CDR3 is built from 15 residues. CDR3: CASSIAGTSPYEQYF. Here the CDR3 DNA reads TGTGCCAGCAGTATAGCCGGGACTAGCCCCTACGAGCAGTACTTC.

The rearrangement uses TRBV5-1 and TRBJ1-4; 7 nucleotides agree with TRBD1. Germline trimming cut 5 bases from V and 4 bases from J; bases unmatched to any gene: 11. The germline gives CDR1 SGHRS, CDR2 YFSETQ. This CDR3 is built from 16 residues. CDR3 DNA sequence: TGCGCCAGCAGTCCAGAAACAGGGGCGTTTAATGAAAAACTGTTTTTT. Translating it yields CASSPETGAFNEKLFF.